The T cell receptor (beta chain) described here comes from a study of CD4 T cells in relation to SARS-CoV-2 and coronaviruses. The overall study: Crossreactive spike epitopes shared across donors were mapped to their HLA restriction.

This clone was observed once. Antigen specificity is unknown. Clones were sequenced by immunoSEQ multiplex PCR, and TCRdb holds only the in-frame ones, with some missing. The profile shows 15,000 to 20,000 clones, approximately 81% of them singletons. Unexposed donor CD4+ T cells date from about 2011-2018, before the COVID-19 pandemic. After roughly ten days of culture, CD4+ T cells were isolated. Each well had about 2.2 million PBMCs in about 5% human AB serum with IL-2. Half the medium was replaced with IL-2 medium on days 3 and 7. The receptor was derived from a human donor in good health. Sequencing used CD4+ T cells from PBMCs, cultured in vitro.

The CDR3 region is CASSQWTGTTSGEQYF. The CDR3 DNA sequence: TGTGCCAGCAGCCAATGGACCGGGACTACCTCTGGAGAGCAGTACTTC. This chain joins TRBV3-1 (or the pseudogene TRBV3-2) and TRBJ2-7; 7 nucleotides line up with TRBD2. The germline V gene encodes CDR1 LGHDT and CDR2 YNNKEL (reference sequence). The length of the CDR3 is 16 residues. The J segment lost 7 bases and the V segment lost 2 bases, leaving 14 bases of the junction unmatched.